These 9 T cell receptor beta chains share one sample of origin, sequenced in a study of identical twins. TCRdb used MiXCR to reprocess the 5' RACE reads, holding one entry per CDR3 protein. The sample consists of under 250,000 distinct CDR3 sequences, approximately 9% of them appearing once. Sequencing used memory (CD45RO+) T cells sorted from blood. The source of these receptors is a woman younger than 35 in good health.

This clonotype showed up many times. The chain joins TRBV27 to TRBJ1-1, with a tentative D call TRBD1 (5 bases). Germline lookup yields CDR1 MNHEY and CDR2 SMNVEV (reference sequence). The CDR3 covers 13 residues. V gave up 4 bases and J gave up 0 bases, with 6 bases separating them. The CDR3 region is CASSWGVNTEAFF. CDR3 sequence (DNA): TGTGCCAGCAGTTGGGGCGTGAACACTGAAGCTTTCTTT.

The chain employs TRBV29-1 and TRBJ1-1; TRBD1 matches 7 bases. This CDR3 is built from 11 residues. Germline loops: CDR1 SQVTM, CDR2 ANQGSEA. V shed 3 bases, J shed 11 bases, and the junction held 6 bases outside the gene matches. CDR3 sequence reads: CSVDRGVAAFF. CDR3 coding DNA: TGCAGCGTTGACAGGGGGGTCGCGGCTTTCTTT. Variable domain in full (rest from reference TRBV29-1 and TRBJ1-1): SAVISQKPSRDICQRGTSLTIQCQVDSQVTMMFWYRQQPGQSLTLIATANQGSEATYESGFVIDKFPISRPNLTFSTLTVSNMSPEDSSIYLCSVDRGVAAFFGQGTRLTVV.

This sequence joins TRBV6-2 or TRBV6-3 and TRBJ2-7, with a tentative D call TRBD2 (5 bases). The CDR3 is 13 residues long. V lost 1 base and J lost 4, with 8 bases in between. The germline V gene encodes CDR1 MNHEY and CDR2 SVGEGT. The CDR3 coding sequence is TGTGCCAGCAGTTACTACGGGAAGTACGAGCAGTACTTC. As protein: CASSYYGKYEQYF.

In this sample, this clonotype turned up a few times. The V gene is TRBV6-5, the J gene TRBJ2-4; D perhaps matches TRBD1 (5 bases). CDR1 MNHEY and CDR2 SVGAGI come from the germline V gene. CDR3 length: 17 amino acids. V lost 0 bases to trimming and J lost 3 bases, with 15 bases between them. CDR3: CASSYSRGEIGKNIQYF. DNA for the CDR3: TGTGCCAGCAGTTACTCAAGGGGCGAGATTGGCAAAAACATTCAGTACTTC.

The J gene is TRBJ1-1, the V gene TRBV3-1, with D possibly TRBD1 on 6 matching bases. CDR1 and CDR2 from the germline V gene are LGHDT and YNNKEL (reference sequence). The length of the CDR3 is 12 residues. Deletions cut 0 bases from V and 8 bases from J, with 7 bases between. In nucleotides, the CDR3 is TGTGCCAGCAGCCAAGACAGGGGAGAAGCTTTCTTT. As protein: CASSQDRGEAFF.

The chain uses TRBV20-1 and TRBJ2-1; 7 nucleotides align to TRBD1. Germline CDR1 is DFQATT and CDR2 is SNEGSKA (reference sequence). CDR3 length equals 14 residues. V shed 3 bases, J shed 3 bases, and the junction held 5 bases outside the gene matches. Here the CDR3 reads CSASDRANYNEQFF. The CDR3 bases are TGCAGTGCTAGTGACAGGGCGAACTACAATGAGCAGTTCTTC.

In this sample, this clonotype turned up many times. The chain has TRBV28 and TRBJ2-7; D is possibly TRBD2 (5 bases). Germline CDR1 is MDHEN and CDR2 is SYDVKM. V was clipped by 2 bases and J by 6 bases, with 11 bases between them. The CDR3 sequence is 13 residues long. The CDR3 sequence is CASSLLTEGEQYF. For the CDR3, the DNA is TGTGCCAGCAGTTTACTAACCGAGGGCGAGCAGTACTTC.

This clonotype was detected a few times. The rearrangement uses TRBV12-3 or TRBV12-4 and TRBJ2-6; D might be TRBD1 (6 bases). The CDR3 runs to 14 residues. Trimming removed 10 bases at V and 1 base at J, with 11 bases between. This CDR3 is CATQTGSGANVLTF. DNA of the CDR3: TGTGCCACCCAAACAGGGTCTGGGGCCAACGTCCTGACTTTC.

The chain carries TRBV29-1 and TRBJ2-3, with unresolved D. CDR3 size: 13 residues. Per germline, CDR1 SQVTM and CDR2 ANQGSEA. The V gene lost 7 bases and the J gene lost 9 bases, with 20 bases spanning the gap. The CDR3 region has the DNA TGCAGCGCCTTTCCCCCGCAGGCGGACACGCAGTATTTT. This codes for CSAFPPQADTQYF.